Below, 10 T cell receptor beta chains from the same sample are listed, as sequenced in a study of T cells after yellow fever vaccination. TCRdb analysed the 5' RACE reads with MiXCR anew, one entry per CDR3 protein. The table lists some 300,000 distinct CDR3 sequences, approximately 10% of them singletons. Here the sequenced sample was CD4+ T cells sorted from PBMCs, taken 5 days after the yellow fever booster vaccination. These receptors came from a man aged 18 to 30 who received the YFV17D yellow fever vaccine.

This clonotype was recorded a few times. This rearrangement joins TRBV6-5 to TRBJ2-5, with D tentatively TRBD2 (6 bases). Germline V gene lookup returns CDR1 MNHEY and CDR2 SVGAGI. V was cut by 5 bases and J by 5 bases, with 15 bases left in between. There are 14 residues in the CDR3. This CDR3 reads CASSLLGGVETQYF. CDR3 sequence (DNA): TGTGCCAGCAGTCTGTTAGGCGGGGTGGAGACCCAGTACTTC.

This clonotype was seen ten or more times. The chain links TRBV10-2 to TRBJ1-2; D perhaps matches TRBD1 (6 bases). The length of the CDR3 is 13 residues. The germline gives CDR1 WSHSY, CDR2 SAAADI. V was pared by 6 bases and J by 1 base, with 9 bases between. As DNA, the CDR3 is TGCGCCAGCAGGGGGGGCGGTAACTATGGCTACACCTTC. This encodes CASRGGGNYGYTF.

There are a few counts of this clonotype. This chain joins TRBV6-6 and TRBJ1-6; D remains ambiguous. The germline CDR1 and CDR2 sequences are MNHNY and SVGAGI (reference sequence). The CDR3 is 15 residues long. Trimming cost V 0 bases and J 13 bases, with 16 bases left between them. In nucleotides, the CDR3 is TGTGCCAGCAGTTACTCTCTGGGCATTGCCTCTCCCCTCCACTTT. As protein: CASSYSLGIASPLHF.

This clonotype was counted between two and nine times. The chain recombines TRBV20-1 with TRBJ1-5, with TRBD1 matching 7 bases. CDR1 and CDR2 from the germline V gene are DFQATT and SNEGSKA (reference sequence). The J segment lost 4 bases and the V segment lost 1 base, leaving 1 base of the junction unmatched. This CDR3 spans 13 amino acids. In DNA, the CDR3 is TGCAGTGCTAGAGGGGACAGTAATCAGCCCCAGCATTTT. This encodes CSARGDSNQPQHF.

This clonotype was found a few times. This chain joins TRBV27 and TRBJ2-7; D perhaps matches TRBD2 (6 bases). Germline V CDR1 and CDR2: MNHEY, SMNVEV (reference sequence). V was shortened by 6 bases and J by 5 bases, with 14 bases between the two germline ends. The CDR3 runs 13 residues. This chain's CDR3 is CASSPRGRHEQYV. CDR3 DNA sequence: TGTGCCAGCAGCCCACGGGGGAGGCACGAGCAGTACGTC.

This clonotype was seen repeatedly, ten times or more. Mismatch with germline at one junction end may stem from a read error. V is TRBV18 and J is TRBJ1-4, with 8 positions matching TRBD1. From germline, CDR1 is KGHSH and CDR2 LQKENI. This CDR3 region has 16 residues. CDR3 sequence: CASSPARDRFNGKLFF. Here the CDR3 DNA reads TGTGCCAGCTCGCCAGCCCGGGACAGGTTTAATGGAAAACTGTTTTTT.

The rearrangement links TRBV7-2 to TRBJ2-1; D is perhaps TRBD1 or TRBD2 (7 bases each). The germline V gene encodes CDR1 SGHTA and CDR2 FQGNSA. The CDR3 is 18 residues long. V was trimmed by 2 bases and J by 3 bases, leaving 20 bases between them. CDR3 residues: CASSLLLGRDSNYNEQFF. CDR3 sequence (DNA): TGTGCCAGCAGCTTATTATTGGGGAGGGACAGTAACTACAATGAGCAGTTCTTC. Combining the CDR3 with reference TRBV7-2 and TRBJ2-1 gives the whole variable domain GAGVSQSPSNKVTEKGKDVELRCDPISGHTALYWYRQSLGQGLEFLIYFQGNSAPDKSGLPSDRFSAERTGGSVSTLTIQRTQQEDSAVYLCASSLLLGRDSNYNEQFFGPGTRLTVL.

The rearrangement links TRBV18 to TRBJ2-2, with 8 bases identical to TRBD1. Germline V gene sequence: CDR1 KGHSH, CDR2 LQKENI. V gave up 0 bases and J gave up 5 bases; unmatched junction bases: 5. The CDR3 runs to 16 residues. CDR3 in DNA: TGTGCCAGCTCACCACCGCAGGGGGCGCGGACCGGGGAGCTGTTTTTT. Its translation is CASSPPQGARTGELFF. The full variable domain, rest sourced from reference TRBV18 and TRBJ2-2, is NAGVMQNPRHLVRRRGQEARLRCSPMKGHSHVYWYRQLPEEGLKFMVYLQKENIIDESGMPKERFSAEFPKEGPSILRIQQVVRGDSAAYFCASSPPQGARTGELFFGEGSRLTVL.

The genes are TRBV28 and TRBJ1-4; D remains unclear. V gave up 5 bases and J gave up 2 bases, with 12 bases separating them. Looked up from germline, CDR1 is MDHEN and CDR2 is SYDVKM. The length of the CDR3 is 15 residues. The CDR3 DNA follows: TGTGCCAGCAGTCCCCTAGTTGGGACTAATGAAAAACTGTTTTTT. Amino acids: CASSPLVGTNEKLFF.

The table lists this clonotype with a few counts. The CDR3 DNA follows: TGTGCCAGCAGCCCCTACCCTGGTGAGCAGTTCTTC. Translation gives CASSPYPGEQFF. The chain links TRBV7-2 to TRBJ2-1; D unclear. Trimming pared 5 bases from V and 9 bases from J, leaving 11 bases between. Germline assignment: CDR1 SGHTA and CDR2 FQGNSA. The CDR3 contains 12 residues.